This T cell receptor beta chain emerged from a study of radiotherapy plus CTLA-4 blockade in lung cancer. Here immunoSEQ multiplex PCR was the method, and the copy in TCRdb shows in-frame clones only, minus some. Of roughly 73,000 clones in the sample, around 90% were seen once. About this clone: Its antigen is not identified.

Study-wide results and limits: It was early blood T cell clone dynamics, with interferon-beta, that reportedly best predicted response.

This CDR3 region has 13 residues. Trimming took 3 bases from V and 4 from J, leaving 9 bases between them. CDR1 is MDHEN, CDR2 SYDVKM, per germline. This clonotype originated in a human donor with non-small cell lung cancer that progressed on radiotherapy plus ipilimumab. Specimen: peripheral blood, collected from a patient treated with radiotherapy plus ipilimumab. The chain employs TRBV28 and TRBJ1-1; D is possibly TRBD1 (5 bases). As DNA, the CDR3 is TGTGCCAGCAGTTTTGTTGGGGCCACTGAAGCTTTCTTT. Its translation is CASSFVGATEAFF.